Included here is one T cell receptor (beta chain) sequence, with context. Its antigen is unknown. Base qualities were left out, and no much larger clone turns up one base away. Donors were healthy HIV-negative adults with no recently reported acute infections or vaccinations. Only Caucasian adults living in Nashville, Tennessee, USA were represented among the donors. CD4+ T cells were enriched by magnetic negative selection; naive cells were then positively selected on CD45RA, and the negative fraction formed the memory subset. After blood collection by leukapheresis, PBMCs were isolated using Ficoll-Histopaque density gradient centrifugation and then cryopreserved in the vapor phase of liquid nitrogen. Analytical flow cytometry was used to check the purity and quantity of each magnetically sorted T cell population. Genomic DNA was isolated from each sorted fraction and quantified by UV absorbance on a Nanodrop 2000c.

This entry belongs to a study of shared clonotypes between healthy human individuals (TCRdb year 2020). Notes on the research overall: Two women and a few men aged 18 to 49 years were included in the cohort. For each donor, CD4 naive and CD4 memory were each given three plates, CD8 naive was given two plates, and CD8 memory was given one plate. To estimate repertoire size and how much clonotypes are shared between individuals, the study performed deep sequencing of blood TCR repertoires from roughly five healthy adults. Different laboratories and diverse techniques were used to prepare libraries and sequence TCR repertoires, to increase sequencing depth and limit assay-specific biases. Between about 0.85 and 9.5 billion PBMCs per donor were obtained by leukapheresis.

From its cysteine to its phenylalanine, the CDR3 spans 12 amino acids. Only the CDR3 DNA stays, 36 bases, in frame from base 1. The research as a whole found: The small number of donors limited the genetic and exposure-history diversity represented. Compared with non-shared clonotypes, clonotypes shared by all four sorted-subset donors had higher generation probabilities. Larger estimated clonotype richness was generally found for naive subsets than for memory subsets. Only blood was sampled, and tissue TCR repertoires likely differ from those in blood. Based on pairwise subsampling, the degree of clonotype sharing among donors was expected to be affected by sequencing depth. Even with the large sequencing depth, rarefaction of the sorted-subset datasets indicated that sequencing was incomplete. Across a few donors, around 5% of naive CD4, approximately 3.6% of naive CD8, under 2.5% of memory CD4, and about 0.44% of memory CD8 clonotypes were shared.

Using the deep immunoSEQ assay, TCR CDR3 regions were amplified from genomic DNA by multiplex PCR. Extracted genomic DNA from each cell subset was distributed evenly across all wells of several immunoSEQ 96-well plates, and each plate was treated as a replicate. Each replicate PCR for sorted subsets received around 200 ng genomic DNA, equal to some 32,000 T cell genomes. Purified libraries were quantified with a Qubit 3.0 fluorometer, sized on a Bioanalyzer 2100, and re-quantified with the KAPA Library Quantification kit. Each immunoSEQ 96-well plate was sequenced on its own single-read 150-cycle Illumina NextSeq 550 flow cell. The published analysis was carried out like this. The immunoSEQ output contained only junctional sequences without quality scores, so filtering could not match that applied to full-length reads. Sequences were annotated with PyIR, a Python wrapper for IgBLAST v1.9, using IMGT germline references to assign V/J genes and CDR3. Reads with weak V/J assignments (E-value above 1e-6), missing CDR3, stop codons, out-of-frame junctions, or ambiguous translated residues were removed. V3J clonotypes were defined as sequences sharing the same inferred V gene, J gene, and CDR3 amino acid sequence. Percentage overlap between repertoires was calculated by dividing the number of shared unique clonotypes by the size of the smaller repertoire. Richness of each repertoire was evaluated using RTK rarefaction, the Chao1 estimator, and Recon v2.1 estimates of unobserved clonotypes. Generation probabilities for all TCRbeta clonotypes obtained by the gDNA method from a handful of donors were computed using OLGA. Entries here come from immuneACCESS through TCRdb and include only in-frame sequences with V and J called. Some clones fail to appear in such tables; in the studies checked, an unresolved V gene covers under half of the shortfall, and the cause of the remainder is unknown. From that table come the V and J calls and clone size; the DNA was used to work out D and trimming. The sample has some 2,500,000 clones on record, 80% to 95% of them singletons. The leading ten clones occupy around 0.35% of the sample.

The source is a man aged 18 to 30 in good health. Some clones in this sample may be carry-over from other donors' samples. The chain employs TRBV21-1 and TRBJ2-7; TRBD2, as called in the table, went unchecked against the DNA. TRBV21-1 is a known pseudogene. Sequencing used naive CD4+ T cells from PBMCs. The intended sense of this specimen's cell subset or site label: CD45RA+ positively selected. The CDR3 protein is CASKGRRDEQYF. The nucleotide sequence reads TGTGCCAGCAAGGGGAGGAGGGACGAGCAGTACTTC.